Listed below are T cell receptor beta chains from one sample, sequenced in a study of blood T cell repertoires in COVID-19. TCRdb keeps only in-frame clones here, not all; method: immunoSEQ multiplex PCR. The sample has 250,000 to 300,000 clones; 84% are singletons. Sequenced material: peripheral blood. The receptors originated from a man aged 60 to 75 with acute or convalescent COVID-19. The conserved cysteine and the conserved F or W are not part of the CDR3 here.

j_gene: TRBJ2-3; v_gene: TRBV29-1; CDR3aa: SVTGSTDTQY
j_gene: TRBJ2-3; v_gene: TRBV5-4; CDR3aa: ASSARTRGTQY
j_gene: TRBJ2-7; v_gene: TRBV4-1; CDR3aa: ASSPRGGAGAYEQY
j_gene: TRBJ1-5; v_gene: TRBV27; CDR3aa: ASSYWTYDHQPQH
j_gene: TRBJ2-1; v_gene: TRBV6-4; CDR3aa: ASSALAGSYNEQF
j_gene: TRBJ2-7; v_gene: TRBV29-1; CDR3aa: SVDRGNEQY
j_gene: TRBJ2-1; v_gene: TRBV5-1; CDR3aa: ASSLGSSGRVYNEQF
j_gene: TRBJ1-2; v_gene: TRBV6-6; CDR3aa: ASSLPGTGSYGYT
j_gene: TRBJ2-1; v_gene: TRBV13; CDR3aa: ASSLVRREGSYNEQF
j_gene: TRBJ2-7; v_gene: TRBV21-1; CDR3aa: ASSKVERTESHEQY
j_gene: TRBJ2-1; v_gene: TRBV29-1; CDR3aa: SVRTGGSYNEQF
j_gene: TRBJ1-2; v_gene: TRBV28; CDR3aa: ASSSGQGYGYT
j_gene: TRBJ2-5; v_gene: TRBV12-5; CDR3aa: ASGLVMSVSGVQETQY
j_gene: TRBJ2-7; v_gene: TRBV27; CDR3aa: ASSQQGLVTYEQY
j_gene: TRBJ1-5; v_gene: TRBV15; CDR3aa: ATSRGQGQGGNQPQH
j_gene: TRBJ2-3; v_gene: TRBV5-1; CDR3aa: ASSFGRGWSEDTQY
j_gene: TRBJ2-1; v_gene: TRBV7-9; CDR3aa: ASSAGTGGRNEQF
j_gene: TRBJ2-1; v_gene: TRBV16; CDR3aa: ASSPRWDNEQF
j_gene: TRBJ2-5; v_gene: TRBV25-1; CDR3aa: ASSDPPTGQETQY
j_gene: TRBJ2-5; v_gene: TRBV4-1; CDR3aa: ASSRRDREGTQY
j_gene: TRBJ2-1; v_gene: TRBV7-2; CDR3aa: ASSPQRDSYNEQF
j_gene: TRBJ1-1; v_gene: TRBV21-1; CDR3aa: ASSPVMTGVPEAF
j_gene: TRBJ2-1; v_gene: TRBV19; CDR3aa: AYPSGSHNEQF
j_gene: TRBJ2-1; v_gene: TRBV27; CDR3aa: ASSLDYFNEQF
j_gene: TRBJ1-2; v_gene: TRBV7-2; CDR3aa: ASSLGWDRGGSITGYT
j_gene: TRBJ1-6; v_gene: TRBV4-3; CDR3aa: ASSQWGPGSYNSPLH
j_gene: TRBJ2-5; v_gene: TRBV6-5; CDR3aa: ASSYSGLNGQETQY
j_gene: TRBJ1-2; v_gene: TRBV19; CDR3aa: ASSQGQGRMSGYT
j_gene: TRBJ2-1; v_gene: TRBV24-1; CDR3aa: ATSDSGGGSYNEQF
j_gene: TRBJ1-2; v_gene: TRBV6-1; CDR3aa: ASSERREKNYGYT